What follows are 6 T cell receptor beta chains derived from one specimen sequenced in a study of CD8 T cells in ankylosing spondylitis. MiXCR, applied by TCRdb to the 5' RACE reads, yields one record per CDR3 protein. The table records around 130,000 distinct CDR3 sequences, around 9.3% of them present only once. Source material: blood, either unsorted or a sorted T cell fraction (not recorded which). These receptors came from a male donor with ankylosing spondylitis or in good health (not recorded which).

This clonotype came up many times. V gene TRBV7-2 combines with J gene TRBJ2-5; D not resolved. The length of the CDR3 is 15 residues. Germline-derived CDR1 and CDR2 are SGHTA and FQGNSA. With 1 base removed from V and 5 bases from J, the gap between germline ends came to 14 bases. DNA of the CDR3: TGTGCCAGCAGCTTAGTAGGGTCCGAGTTGGAGACCCAGTACTTC. As protein: CASSLVGSELETQYF.

This clonotype was seen at least ten times. The rearrangement links TRBV20-1 to TRBJ2-3; tentative D call: TRBD2 (5 bases). Trimming left V 2 bases short and J 0 bases short, with 15 bases between. The CDR3 has 16 amino acids. Germline V gene lookup returns CDR1 DFQATT and CDR2 SNEGSKA (reference sequence). Here the CDR3 DNA reads TGCAGTGCTAGACAAGGGAGACATCTCAGCACAGATACGCAGTATTTT. It translates to CSARQGRHLSTDTQYF.

Ten or more counts support this clonotype. The rearrangement joins TRBV7-6 to TRBJ2-7; 9 nucleotides line up with TRBD1. This CDR3 comprises 16 residues. The germline CDR1 and CDR2 sequences are SGHVS and FNYEAQ. Trimming removed 6 bases from V and 0 bases from J; junction bases left unmatched: 9. CDR3 nucleotides: TGTGCCAGCAGTTCCAATAACAGGGGGCCCTCCTACGAGCAGTACTTC. Amino acids: CASSSNNRGPSYEQYF.

This clonotype occurred many times. J is TRBJ1-4 and V is TRBV4-1; perhaps TRBD1 as D (5 bases). With 1 base removed from V and 3 bases from J, the gap between germline ends came to 12 bases. Germline loops: CDR1 MGHRA, CDR2 YSYEKL. The CDR3 sequence is 16 residues long. The CDR3, as DNA: TGCGCCAGCAGCCAAGTGGGGCAGGGTGCTAATGAAAAACTGTTTTTT. It is translated as CASSQVGQGANEKLFF.

In its sample, this clonotype was seen many times. The chain combines TRBV20-1 with TRBJ1-1; tentatively, D is TRBD1 (5 bases). Germline V gene lookup returns CDR1 DFQATT and CDR2 SNEGSKA (reference sequence). V lost 5 bases to trimming and J lost 5 bases, with 15 bases between them. The CDR3 has 13 amino acids. The CDR3 DNA is TGCAGTGCTCCCGTCGACAGTCGGACTGAAGCTTTCTTT. This translates into CSAPVDSRTEAFF.

This clonotype was picked up many times. This chain uses TRBV15 with TRBJ1-2; TRBD1 might be the D (5 bases). The V and J ends lost 0 bases and 4 bases respectively, with 12 bases between them. Germline lookup yields CDR1 LNHNV and CDR2 YYDKDF (reference sequence). This CDR3 has 15 residues. The CDR3: CATSREQVLSYGYTF. CDR3 sequence (DNA): TGTGCCACCAGCAGAGAACAGGTCCTTTCCTATGGCTACACCTTC. The full variable domain, in which reference TRBV15 and TRBJ1-2 provide the parts outside the CDR3, is DAMVIQNPRYQVTQFGKPVTLSCSQTLNHNVMYWYQQKSSQAPKLLFHYYDKDFNNEADTPDNFQSRRPNTSFCFLDIRSPGLGDTAMYLCATSREQVLSYGYTFGSGTRLTVV.